Listed here are 19 T cell receptor beta chains from one sample, sequenced in a study of Graves' ophthalmopathy and Graves' hyperthyroidism. RNA transcripts were the source from which TCR beta CDR3 regions were amplified. First-round RT-PCR with HTBI primers preceded a second-round multiplex PCR. TCRdb fed the multiplex PCR reads into MiXCR, producing one record per CDR3 protein. Altogether approximately 700,000 distinct CDR3 sequences are present, about 44% being singletons, with the ten largest covering roughly 46%. Sequencing was carried out using peripheral blood. The receptors were gathered from an adult man with Graves' ophthalmopathy.

Concerning this clonotype: One end of the junction fails to match germline, which may point to a read error. The J gene is TRBJ2-6, the V gene TRBV7-9, with D perhaps TRBD1 (7 bases). The CDR3 has 17 residues. Germline V gene data show CDR1 as SEHNR and CDR2 as FQNEAQ (reference sequence). CDR3 in amino acids: CASSSGGPGSGASVLTF. CDR3 bases: TGTGCCAGCAGTTCAGGGGGGCCCGGCTCTGGGGCCAGCGTCCTGACTTTC.

Only one count was recorded for this clonotype. One end of the junction fails to match germline, which may point to a read error. The rearrangement links TRBV7-2 to TRBJ1-1; 7 nucleotides line up with TRBD1. CDR1 and CDR2 (germline): SGHTA, FQGNSA. CDR3 length: 14 residues. The CDR3 nucleotides read TGTGCCGGCAGCCGGGAGGGGGCTAACACTGAAGCTTTCTTT. Protein sequence: CAGSREGANTEAFF. The variable domain in full, with the rest retrieved from reference TRBV7-2 and TRBJ1-1, is GAGVSQSPSNKVTEKGKDVELRCDPISGHTALYWYRQSLGQGLEFLIYFQGNSAPDKSGLPSDRFSAERTGGSVSTLTIQRTQQEDSAVYLCAGSREGANTEAFFGQGTRLTVV.

This rearrangement joins TRBV10-1 to TRBJ2-5; maybe TRBD1 (5 bases). V lost 11 bases and J lost 3, with 13 bases in between. Germline V lookup: CDR1 WNHNN, CDR2 SYGVQD (reference sequence). This CDR3 spans 12 amino acids. The CDR3 reads CAANQGEETQYF. The CDR3 DNA reads as TGCGCCGCCAATCAGGGTGAAGAGACCCAGTACTTC.

In the case of this clonotype: A much larger clone is a single base away; this may be a read error. The chain carries TRBV24-1 and TRBJ1-5; the D is unclear. Germline V gives CDR1 KGHDR, CDR2 SFDVKD. This CDR3 is 14 amino acids long. V lost 4 bases, J lost 7 bases, and 13 bases lay in between. CDR3 nucleotide sequence: TGTGCCACCAGTGAAACCATGGTACGGCAGCCCCAGCATTTT. Encoded protein: CATSETMVRQPQHF.

Concerning this clonotype: Since a much larger clone is just one base distant, this may be a read error. The conserved closing phenylalanine or tryptophan is absent in this CDR3, likely reflecting a read error. This chain connects TRBV7-2 to TRBJ1-1, with 8 bases identical to TRBD1. Germline loops: CDR1 SGHTA, CDR2 FQGNSA. This CDR3 is built from 16 residues. V trimming: 1 base; J trimming: 7 bases; junction bases outside the gene matches: 11. The CDR3 DNA reads as TGTGCCAGCAGCTTAGTCATGGGACAGGTTAAGGGTGAAGCTTTCTCT. Translated: CASSLVMGQVKGEAFS.

The chain links TRBV25-1 to TRBJ1-4; TRBD1 matches at 7 bases. Germline V gene data show CDR1 as MGHDK and CDR2 as SYGVNS. Unmatched junction bases numbered 6, after V lost 1 base and J lost 7 bases. The CDR3 spans 15 residues. CDR3 region: CASSEWYRGTEKLFF. CDR3 nucleotide sequence: TGTGCCAGCAGTGAATGGTACAGGGGTACTGAAAAACTGTTTTTT. The whole variable domain, filled in from reference TRBV25-1 and TRBJ1-4, reads EADIYQTPRYLVIGTGKKITLECSQTMGHDKMYWYQQDPGMELHLIHYSYGVNSTEKGDLSSESTVSRIRTEHFPLTLESARPSHTSQYLCASSEWYRGTEKLFFGSGTQLSVL.

There are many counts of this clonotype. V is TRBV10-3 and J is TRBJ1-1; TRBD1 aligns across 8 bases. CDR3 length: 13 residues. CDR1 and CDR2 from the germline V gene are ENHRY and SYGVKD. J was trimmed by 6 bases and V by 3 bases; bases with no gene match: 3. The CDR3 here is CAISDQQGAEAFF. The CDR3 nucleotides are TGTGCCATCAGTGATCAACAGGGGGCTGAAGCTTTCTTT.

This clonotype came up a few times. The J gene is TRBJ2-7, the V gene TRBV7-2; tentative D call: TRBD1 (6 bases). Trimming shortened V by 6 bases and J by 5 bases, and 20 bases separated the two germline ends. The CDR3 spans 15 residues. Germline V CDR1 and CDR2: SGHTA, FQGNSA. Written as DNA, the CDR3 is TGTGCCAGCAGTTTACAAGGTATCAGGGGCAACGAGCAGTACTTC. Its protein product is CASSLQGIRGNEQYF.

This clonotype has only a few counts. The CDR3 nucleotides are TGCAGTGCTAGAGATCCGCTCAACAATTCACCCCTCCACTTT. Residues: CSARDPLNNSPLHF. The chain uses TRBV20-1 and TRBJ1-6; no clear D. The CDR3 contains 14 residues. Germline V gene data show CDR1 as DFQATT and CDR2 as SNEGSKA (reference sequence). Trimming pared 0 bases from V and 7 bases from J, leaving 10 bases between.

J is TRBJ2-7 and V is TRBV10-3, with 7 bases fitting TRBD1. CDR1 is ENHRY, CDR2 SYGVKD, per germline. This CDR3 comprises 13 residues. The V segment lost 7 bases and the J segment 2 bases; nucleotides outside the gene matches: 5. This CDR3 is CAIKGGGAYEQYF. As DNA, the CDR3 is TGTGCCATCAAAGGGGGCGGTGCCTACGAGCAGTACTTC.

The chain employs TRBV20-1 and TRBJ2-5; D gene uncertain. The CDR3 has 13 residues. Trimming removed 0 bases from V and 5 bases from J, with 10 bases in between. Germline loops: CDR1 DFQATT, CDR2 SNEGSKA (reference sequence). As DNA, the CDR3 is TGCAGTGCTAGAGACCACTCTTCGGAGACCCAGTACTTC. This encodes CSARDHSSETQYF.

This chain links TRBV20-1 with TRBJ1-5; 8 nucleotides match TRBD1. CDR3 length: 15 residues. Germline CDR1 reads DFQATT; CDR2 reads SNEGSKA (reference sequence). After removal of 4 bases from V and 2 bases from J, the junction contained 7 bases not matched to a gene. CDR3 in amino acids: CSAINRGSGNQPQHF. For the CDR3, the DNA is TGCAGTGCTATAAACAGGGGGTCGGGCAATCAGCCCCAGCATTTT.

This clonotype was counted ten times or more. V usage is TRBV29-1 and J usage is TRBJ2-5, with D perhaps TRBD1 (6 bases). V was cut by 7 bases and J by 2 bases, with 11 bases left in between. The CDR3 spans 12 residues. Germline loops: CDR1 SQVTM, CDR2 ANQGSEA. DNA of the CDR3: TGCAGCGCTGGGGGCCTTCAAGAGACCCAGTACTTC. It yields the protein CSAGGLQETQYF.

The chain links TRBV10-3 to TRBJ2-7, with 9 bases matching TRBD1. The CDR3 extends over 15 amino acids. V shed 10 bases and J 3 bases; nucleotides not matched to a gene: 13. In germline, CDR1 is ENHRY, CDR2 SYGVKD. The CDR3 sequence is CASSNTGTGLYEQYF. The CDR3 DNA reads as TGTGCCAGCAGCAACACCGGGACAGGGCTCTACGAGCAGTACTTC.

This clonotype was recorded a few times. V is TRBV7-2 and J is TRBJ1-2; tentatively, D is TRBD1 (6 bases). In germline, CDR1 is SGHTA, CDR2 FQGNSA. V lost 5 bases, J lost 4 bases, and 14 bases lay in between. CDR3 length: 14 amino acids. The CDR3 DNA sequence: TGTGCCAGCAGCGCCGAGGGGGGACCCTATGGCTACACCTTC. It yields the protein CASSAEGGPYGYTF.

This clonotype was recorded at least ten times. V and J are TRBV10-3 and TRBJ2-5; 8 nucleotides align to TRBD2. CDR1 is ENHRY and CDR2 is SYGVKD in the germline V gene. The V segment lost 6 bases and the J segment 5 bases; nucleotides outside the gene matches: 5. The CDR3 is 13 amino acids. This CDR3 reads CAISLAGVETQYF. The CDR3 DNA follows: TGTGCCATCAGCCTAGCGGGCGTGGAGACCCAGTACTTC.

The rearrangement links TRBV25-1 to TRBJ2-2; possibly TRBD1 for D (6 bases). Germline CDR1 reads MGHDK; CDR2 reads SYGVNS. This CDR3 comprises 15 residues. Trimming cost V 6 bases and J 5 bases, with 16 bases left between them. In DNA form, the CDR3 reads TGTGCCAGCAGAAGGGGGTTCGAGGGGACCGGGGAGCTGTTTTTT. Residues: CASRRGFEGTGELFF.

The chain employs TRBV29-1 and TRBJ2-7; no clear D gene. The CDR3 contains 12 residues. Germline assignment: CDR1 SQVTM and CDR2 ANQGSEA. Here the CDR3 reads CSAALRLDEQYF. The CDR3 coding sequence is TGCAGTGCCGCATTGCGGCTCGACGAGCAGTACTTC.

This clonotype was observed at least ten times. The genes are TRBV7-3 and TRBJ2-5; D ambiguous. V was shortened by 5 bases and J by 0 bases, with 13 bases between the two germline ends. The CDR3 runs to 15 residues. Germline V lookup: CDR1 SGHTA, CDR2 FQGTGA. Written as DNA, the CDR3 is TGTGCCAGCAGCCTTAACGGACGGGACCAAGAGACCCAGTACTTC. It translates to CASSLNGRDQETQYF.